A single sample is the source of the 21 T cell receptor beta chains below, sequenced in a study of cytomegalovirus exposure and HLA in healthy donors. Profiling relied on immunoSEQ multiplex PCR, and the TCRdb table lists in-frame clones only, not all of them. The sample consists of roughly 120,000 clones, 86% of them appearing once. The sample taken for sequencing was PBMCs. These receptors were taken from a man aged 18 to 29 in good health and CMV-seronegative.

The chain couples TRBV14 to TRBJ2-3; 7 nucleotides agree with TRBD2. V gave up 1 base and J gave up 4 bases; unmatched junction bases: 8. Per germline, CDR1 SGHDN and CDR2 FVKESK. The CDR3 spans 16 residues. This chain's CDR3 is CASSQVPAGLSDTQYF. The CDR3 coding sequence is TGTGCCAGCAGCCAAGTCCCAGCGGGGTTGTCAGATACGCAGTATTTT.

The chain couples TRBV27 to TRBJ2-7; 9 bases align to TRBD1. The ends lost 6 bases at V and 2 bases at J; junction bases unmatched: 2. Per germline, CDR1 MNHEY and CDR2 SMNVEV (reference sequence). The CDR3 extends over 13 amino acids. The CDR3 DNA follows: TGTGCCAGCAGGGGGACAGGGCCCTACGAGCAGTACTTC. Translated, it gives CASRGTGPYEQYF.

The chain is built from TRBV11-1 and TRBJ2-1, with 9 bases identical to TRBD2. Germline CDR1 SGHAT, CDR2 FQDESV (reference sequence). The CDR3 is 14 residues long. J lost 0 bases, V lost 6 bases, and 0 bases had no gene match. The CDR3 region is CASRRGGSYNEQFF. CDR3 coding DNA: TGTGCCAGCAGGCGGGGGGGCTCCTACAATGAGCAGTTCTTC.

The J gene is TRBJ1-2, the V gene TRBV10-2, with D maybe TRBD1 (6 bases). The V end was cut by 7 bases, the J end by 0 bases, with 9 bases between. Germline lookup yields CDR1 WSHSY and CDR2 SAAADI. There are 13 residues in the CDR3. The CDR3 loop is CASTDSSNYGYTF. CDR3 DNA sequence: TGCGCCAGCACGGACAGTTCTAACTATGGCTACACCTTC.

The gene calls are TRBV6-6 and TRBJ2-2; a possible D gene is TRBD2 (5 bases). Germline V gives CDR1 MNHNY, CDR2 SVGAGI (reference sequence). Deletions cut 5 bases from V and 5 bases from J, with 9 bases between. This CDR3 is built from 13 residues. CDR3 residues: CASSPSGTGELFF. CDR3 DNA sequence: TGTGCCAGCAGTCCCTCGGGGACCGGGGAGCTGTTTTTT.

This chain's CDR3 is CASSRRSSNTDTQYF. CDR3 nucleotides: TGTGCCAGCAGCAGGAGGTCTAGTAACACAGATACGCAGTATTTT. The V gene is TRBV5-4, the J gene TRBJ2-3; D perhaps matches TRBD2 (5 bases). CDR1 SGHNT and CDR2 YYREEE come from the germline V gene (reference sequence). V lost 4 bases and J 2 bases, leaving 14 bases between the germline ends. CDR3 length: 15 amino acids.

The chain links TRBV7-9 to TRBJ1-2; 8 bases fit TRBD1. The germline V gene has CDR1 SEHNR and CDR2 FQNEAQ (reference sequence). The CDR3 contains 15 residues. V dropped 4 bases and J dropped 0; count of bases not matched to a gene: 4. The CDR3 coding sequence is TGTGCCAGCAGCTCGCCGGGACAGGCTAACTATGGCTACACCTTC. It codes for CASSSPGQANYGYTF.

This chain joins TRBV6-1 and TRBJ1-5, with a possible D match to TRBD1 (5 bases). This CDR3 comprises 14 residues. Per the germline V gene, CDR1 is MNHNS and CDR2 is SASEGT. Trimming cost V 8 bases and J 0 bases, with 11 bases left between them. The CDR3 sequence is CASSRVGSNQPQHF. CDR3 bases: TGTGCCAGCTCCAGGGTGGGTAGCAATCAGCCCCAGCATTTT.

The chain couples TRBV5-1 to TRBJ2-1, with TRBD2 as a possible D gene (5 bases). The CDR3 extends over 19 amino acids. Germline CDR1 reads SGHRS; CDR2 reads YFSETQ. V lost 2 bases to trimming and J lost 0 bases, with 21 bases between them. The CDR3 DNA follows: TGCGCCAGCAGCTTTCATTCTGCCGGGGAGTTTTCCTCCTACAATGAGCAGTTCTTC. This sequence encodes CASSFHSAGEFSSYNEQFF.

The chain recombines TRBV5-5 with TRBJ2-7; 7 bases match TRBD1. V dropped 4 bases and J dropped 2; count of bases not matched to a gene: 6. CDR1 is SGHKS and CDR2 is YYEKEE in the germline V gene (reference sequence). The CDR3 extends over 14 amino acids. CDR3 nucleotide sequence: TGTGCCAGCAGCCCCAACAGGGGAGCCTACGAGCAGTACTTC. Translating gives CASSPNRGAYEQYF.

This CDR3 is CVSYTQARTYEQYF. CDR3 DNA: TGTGTCTCATATACCCAGGCTCGGACCTACGAGCAGTACTTC. This rearrangement joins TRBV7-5 to TRBJ2-7; the DNA was not used to check the table's D call, TRBD1. TRBV7-5 is described as a pseudogene. This CDR3 is 14 amino acids long.

This CDR3 reads CASSLGVSYEQYF. CDR3 bases: TGTGCCAGCAGCCTCGGGGTCTCCTACGAGCAGTACTTC. The genes are TRBV7-8 and TRBJ2-7, with a possible D match to TRBD2 (5 bases). V lost 5 bases and J 0 bases, leaving 8 bases between the germline ends. Per germline, CDR1 SGHVS and CDR2 FQNEAQ. The CDR3 loop spans 13 amino acids.

DNA of the CDR3: TGTGCCAGCAGTGAAGTAGCGGGGGGGCTCGAGCAGTACTTC. It specifies CASSEVAGGLEQYF. The rearrangement links TRBV6-1 to TRBJ2-7, with 11 bases that match TRBD2. This CDR3 comprises 14 residues. Germline loops: CDR1 MNHNS, CDR2 SASEGT. Germline trimming cut 1 base from V and 6 bases from J; bases unmatched to any gene: 2.

The chain is built from TRBV5-4 and TRBJ2-7; perhaps TRBD1 as D (5 bases). Trimming pared 4 bases from V and 0 bases from J, leaving 14 bases between. Germline-derived CDR1 and CDR2 are SGHNT and YYREEE (reference sequence). This CDR3 is built from 15 residues. CDR3 coding DNA: TGTGCCAGCAGCCTAGGACAACCTCACTCCTACGAGCAGTACTTC. As protein: CASSLGQPHSYEQYF.

The count of this clone is one. The V gene is TRBV5-1, the J gene TRBJ2-2; weak D call: TRBD2 (7 bases). CDR1 is SGHRS and CDR2 is YFSETQ in the germline V gene. CDR3 length: 16 amino acids. Trimming removed 4 bases from V and 4 bases from J, with 17 bases in between. This chain's CDR3 is CASSPPGGLSTGELFF. CDR3 nucleotides: TGCGCCAGCAGCCCCCCGGGGGGCTTGAGCACCGGGGAGCTGTTTTTT.

The chain recombines TRBV28 with TRBJ2-7, with 8 bases aligning to TRBD2. V lost 4 bases, J lost 6 bases, and 2 bases stayed unmatched. The CDR3 runs to 12 residues. Looked up from germline, CDR1 is MDHEN and CDR2 is SYDVKM. CDR3 in DNA: TGTGCCAGCAGTTCAGGACTAGCCGAGCAGTACTTC. Translated, it gives CASSSGLAEQYF.

This chain connects TRBV11-2 to TRBJ1-1; 11 positions match TRBD1. The J segment lost 4 bases and the V segment lost 3 bases, leaving 7 bases of the junction unmatched. The CDR3 sequence is 16 residues long. Germline assignment: CDR1 SGHAT and CDR2 FQNNGV. This CDR3 reads CASSFTDRGLSTEAFF. CDR3 DNA sequence: TGTGCCAGCAGCTTCACGGACAGGGGGCTAAGCACTGAAGCTTTCTTT.

This chain links TRBV13 with TRBJ1-4; 9 nucleotides agree with TRBD1. The trim removed 5 bases at V and 2 bases at J, leaving 3 bases unmatched. The germline V gene has CDR1 PRHDT and CDR2 FYEKMQ (reference sequence). The CDR3 is made up of 15 amino acids. The CDR3 loop is CASSDTGGTNEKLFF. CDR3 in DNA: TGTGCCAGCAGCGATACAGGGGGCACTAATGAAAAACTGTTTTTT.

The chain recombines TRBV10-3 with TRBJ2-7; TRBD1 agrees at 9 bases. In germline, CDR1 is ENHRY, CDR2 SYGVKD. The J segment lost 3 bases and the V segment lost 11 bases, leaving 11 bases of the junction unmatched. This CDR3 has 14 amino acids. Here the CDR3 reads CAARGEGQGYEQYF. The DNA for the CDR3 is TGTGCCGCCCGGGGCGAGGGACAGGGCTACGAGCAGTACTTC.

J is TRBJ1-2 and V is TRBV30; the D is unclear. Germline V gene lookup returns CDR1 GTSNPN and CDR2 SVGIG (reference sequence). V lost 2 bases and J 8 bases, leaving 21 bases between the germline ends. This CDR3 is built from 15 residues. CDR3 sequence (DNA): TGTGCCTGGAGTCTTCACGGGTCGCCCAAACGAGGCTACACCTTC. It codes for CAWSLHGSPKRGYTF.

The V gene is TRBV19, the J gene TRBJ1-2; D unresolved. V lost 3 bases, J lost 7 bases, and 15 bases lay in between. Germline V gene lookup returns CDR1 LNHDA and CDR2 SQIVND (reference sequence). The CDR3 runs 14 residues. This CDR3 reads CASSIARGKPGYTF. The CDR3 DNA reads TGTGCCAGTAGTATCGCCCGAGGGAAGCCTGGCTACACCTTC.